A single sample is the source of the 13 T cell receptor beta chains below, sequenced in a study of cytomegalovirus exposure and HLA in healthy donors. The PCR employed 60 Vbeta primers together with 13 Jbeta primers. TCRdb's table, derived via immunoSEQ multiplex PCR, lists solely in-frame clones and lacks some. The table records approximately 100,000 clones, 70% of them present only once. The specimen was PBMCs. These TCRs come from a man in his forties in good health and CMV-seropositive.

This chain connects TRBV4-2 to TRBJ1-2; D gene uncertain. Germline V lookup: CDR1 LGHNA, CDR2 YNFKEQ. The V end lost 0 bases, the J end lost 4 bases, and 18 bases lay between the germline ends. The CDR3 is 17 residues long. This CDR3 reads CASSQDIWHAGFYGYTF. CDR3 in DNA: TGTGCCAGCAGCCAAGATATTTGGCACGCGGGATTCTATGGCTACACCTTC.

CDR3 loop: CASSLPFWTGWRETQYF. The CDR3 DNA follows: TGCGCCAGCAGTCTACCCTTCTGGACAGGTTGGAGAGAGACCCAGTACTTC. This chain uses TRBV23-1 with TRBJ2-5, with 7 bases identical to TRBD1. TRBV23-1 has ORF status, its function being uncertain. The CDR3 totals 17 residues. J lost 4 bases, V lost 4 bases, and 15 bases had no gene match.

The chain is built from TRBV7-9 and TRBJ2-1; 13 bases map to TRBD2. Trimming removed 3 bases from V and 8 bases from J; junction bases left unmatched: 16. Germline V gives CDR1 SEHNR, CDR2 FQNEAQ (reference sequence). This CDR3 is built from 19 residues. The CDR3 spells CASSFLRTSGRVSIDEQFF. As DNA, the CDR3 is TGTGCCAGCAGCTTTCTAAGGACTAGCGGGAGAGTTTCCATCGATGAGCAGTTCTTC.

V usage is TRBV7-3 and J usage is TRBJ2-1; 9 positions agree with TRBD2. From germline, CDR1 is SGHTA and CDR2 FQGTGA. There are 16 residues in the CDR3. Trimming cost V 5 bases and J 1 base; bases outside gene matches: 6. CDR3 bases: TGTGCCAGCAGCCCCGGACTAGCGCATTCCTACAATGAGCAGTTCTTC. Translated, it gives CASSPGLAHSYNEQFF.

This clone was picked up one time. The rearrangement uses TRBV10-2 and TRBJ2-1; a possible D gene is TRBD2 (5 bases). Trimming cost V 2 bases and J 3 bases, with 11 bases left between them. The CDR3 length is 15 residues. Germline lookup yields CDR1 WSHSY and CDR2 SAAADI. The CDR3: CASSEPQLGYNEQFF. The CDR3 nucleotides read TGCGCCAGCAGTGAGCCCCAACTAGGCTACAATGAGCAGTTCTTC.

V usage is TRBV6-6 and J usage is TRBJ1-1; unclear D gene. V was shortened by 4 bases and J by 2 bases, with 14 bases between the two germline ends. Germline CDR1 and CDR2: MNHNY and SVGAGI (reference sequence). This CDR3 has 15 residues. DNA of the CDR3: TGTGCCAGCAGTTTCCAAGGGCGGGTTAACACTGAAGCTTTCTTT. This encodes CASSFQGRVNTEAFF.

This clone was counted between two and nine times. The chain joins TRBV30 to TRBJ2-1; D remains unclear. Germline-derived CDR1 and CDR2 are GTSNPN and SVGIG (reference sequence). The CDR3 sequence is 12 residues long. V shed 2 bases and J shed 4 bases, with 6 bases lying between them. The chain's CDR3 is CAWSPTYNEQFF. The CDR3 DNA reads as TGTGCCTGGAGTCCCACATACAATGAGCAGTTCTTC.

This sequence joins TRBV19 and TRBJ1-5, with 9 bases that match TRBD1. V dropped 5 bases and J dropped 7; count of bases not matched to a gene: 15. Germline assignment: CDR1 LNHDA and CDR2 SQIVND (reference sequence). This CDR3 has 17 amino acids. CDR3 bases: TGTGCCAGTAGTTGGCTGTGGGACAGGGTTCTTGGGCAGCCCCAGCATTTT. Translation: CASSWLWDRVLGQPQHF.

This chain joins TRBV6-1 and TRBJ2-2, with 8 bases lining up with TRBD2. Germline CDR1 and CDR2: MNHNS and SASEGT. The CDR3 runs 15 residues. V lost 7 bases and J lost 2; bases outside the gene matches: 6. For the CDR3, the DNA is TGTGCCAGCACCCTTTTAGCGGGAAACACCGGGGAGCTGTTTTTT. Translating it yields CASTLLAGNTGELFF.

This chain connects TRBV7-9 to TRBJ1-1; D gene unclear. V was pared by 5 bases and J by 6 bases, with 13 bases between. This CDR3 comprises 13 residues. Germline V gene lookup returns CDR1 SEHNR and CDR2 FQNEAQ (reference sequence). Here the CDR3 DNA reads TGTGCCAGCAGCGTAGACGGCGGCTCTGAAGCTTTCTTT. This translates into CASSVDGGSEAFF.

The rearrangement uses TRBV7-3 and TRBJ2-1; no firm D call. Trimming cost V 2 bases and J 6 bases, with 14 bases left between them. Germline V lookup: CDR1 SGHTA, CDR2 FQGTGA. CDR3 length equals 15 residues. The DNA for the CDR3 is TGTGCCAGCAGCTTAGCGTTCGGAGTTTTCAATGAGCAGTTCTTC. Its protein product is CASSLAFGVFNEQFF. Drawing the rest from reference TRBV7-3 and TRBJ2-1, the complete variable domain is GAGVSQTPSNKVTEKGKYVELRCDPISGHTALYWYRQSLGQGPEFLIYFQGTGAADDSGLPNDRFFAVRPEGSVSTLKIQRTERGDSAVYLCASSLAFGVFNEQFFGPGTRLTVL.

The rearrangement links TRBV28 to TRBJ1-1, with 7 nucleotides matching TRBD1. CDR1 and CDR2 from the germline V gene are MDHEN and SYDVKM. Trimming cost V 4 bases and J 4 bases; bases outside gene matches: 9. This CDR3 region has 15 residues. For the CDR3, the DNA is TGTGCCAGCAGTTCACCCCAGGGGGTGTTCACTGAAGCTTTCTTT. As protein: CASSSPQGVFTEAFF. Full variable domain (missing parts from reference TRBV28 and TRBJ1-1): DVKVTQSSRYLVKRTGEKVFLECVQDMDHENMFWYRQDPGLGLRLIYFSYDVKMKEKGDIPEGYSVSREKKERFSLILESASTNQTSMYLCASSSPQGVFTEAFFGQGTRLTVV.

The CDR3 region is CASSPRYTDTQYF. The CDR3 DNA sequence: TGTGCCAGCAGCCCCAGGTATACAGATACGCAGTATTTT. The rearrangement uses TRBV7-2 and TRBJ2-3; D is unclear. Germline lookup yields CDR1 SGHTA and CDR2 FQGNSA. Trimming shortened V by 5 bases and J by 3 bases, and 9 bases separated the two germline ends. The CDR3 length is 13 residues.